The present entry profiles one T cell receptor (beta chain) with its context. As originally analysed: Reference gene primer amplification yielded estimated nucleated cell counts. Produced via immunoSEQ multiplex PCR; TCRdb's table is partial and in-frame only. The V and J calls and the clone size are those of that table, but D and trimming were determined from the DNA. Seen here are 200,000 to 250,000 clones, approximately 85% observed once, and the top ten hold over 4%. This sample is part of a study of blood T cell repertoires in COVID-19. Study-level information: PBMCs, B-cell-depleted T cells, or T cells provided the cDNA or gDNA that made up the material.

This receptor was obtained from a woman in her sixties or seventies with COVID-19, enrolled during active disease. Sequences were obtained from peripheral blood.

CDR3 sequence (DNA): TGTGCCAGCAGCTCCCTCGGACTAGCGGGCAAGGGCCCAGATACGCAGTATTTT. It yields the protein CASSSLGLAGKGPDTQYF. V is TRBV7-2 and J is TRBJ2-3; TRBD2 matches at 11 bases. The CDR3 is made up of 18 amino acids. The ends lost 4 bases at V and 4 bases at J; junction bases unmatched: 13. Germline lookup yields CDR1 SGHTA and CDR2 FQGNSA. Combining the CDR3 with reference TRBV7-2 and TRBJ2-3 gives the whole variable domain GAGVSQSPSNKVTEKGKDVELRCDPISGHTALYWYRQSLGQGLEFLIYFQGNSAPDKSGLPSDRFSAERTGGSVSTLTIQRTQQEDSAVYLCASSSLGLAGKGPDTQYFGPGTRLTVL.